The clone carrying this T cell receptor (beta chain) appeared a few times. The data were taken from a study of blood T cell repertoires in COVID-19. Per the authors' pipeline: The authors estimated nucleated cell counts from reference gene primer amplification. TCRdb keeps only in-frame clones here, not all; method: immunoSEQ multiplex PCR. V and J calls and clone size follow that table, whereas D and trimming were derived from the DNA. The data show a few thousand clones, 90% to 95% seen once. The source of this sequence is a man aged 50 to 60 with active COVID-19. Sequences were obtained from peripheral blood.

As DNA, the CDR3 is TGTGCCAGCAGCCAAGATTCAGGGACAGGGGGCACAGATACGCAGTATTTT. This sequence encodes CASSQDSGTGGTDTQYF. The chain uses TRBV4-2 and TRBJ2-3; 10 bases line up with TRBD1. The V and J ends lost 0 bases and 1 base, in that order; junction bases with no gene match: 4. The CDR3 consists of 17 residues. Germline V gives CDR1 LGHNA, CDR2 YNFKEQ.